Presented here are 25 T cell receptor beta chains from one specimen sequenced in a study of T-cell memory formation after mild COVID-19. TCRdb processed the 5' RACE reads anew with MiXCR; each CDR3 protein has one entry. Of fewer than 200,000 distinct CDR3 sequences detected, approximately 18% appear once; the ten largest clones hold 3.9%. Input material: PBMCs or a T cell subset sorted from them (not recorded which). These receptors were taken from a man aged 18 to 29 who had mild COVID-19 (a few samples of this study predate the infection). Cell type and time point are not known.

V is TRBV7-3 and J is TRBJ2-2; D not resolved. Germline V CDR1 and CDR2: SGHTA, FQGTGA. V lost 2 bases and J 1 base, leaving 11 bases between the germline ends. The CDR3 totals 16 residues. The chain's CDR3 is CASSLLAGMNTGELFF. As DNA, the CDR3 is TGTGCCAGCAGCTTACTCGCAGGCATGAACACCGGGGAGCTGTTTTTT. Combining the CDR3 with reference TRBV7-3 and TRBJ2-2 gives the whole variable domain GAGVSQTPSNKVTEKGKYVELRCDPISGHTALYWYRQSLGQGPEFLIYFQGTGAADDSGLPNDRFFAVRPEGSVSTLKIQRTERGDSAVYLCASSLLAGMNTGELFFGEGSRLTVL.

This clonotype has more than one count but fewer than ten. This chain uses TRBV6-6 with TRBJ1-5; 7 bases match TRBD1. J was trimmed by 6 bases and V by 7 bases; bases with no gene match: 15. In germline, CDR1 is MNHNY, CDR2 SVGAGI (reference sequence). This CDR3 contains 16 residues. In DNA, the CDR3 is TGTGCCAGCACCGTAAGGGGACAGCTTTCGGGTCAGCCCCAGCATTTT. Protein sequence: CASTVRGQLSGQPQHF.

This clonotype appeared a few times. The V call is TRBV23-1, the J call TRBJ2-2; 11 nucleotides match TRBD1. TRBV23-1 is an ORF, and what it does is uncertain. CDR3 length: 15 amino acids. V was pared by 7 bases and J by 5 bases, with 6 bases of the junction left unmatched. Written as DNA, the CDR3 is TGCGCCAGCAAGCGACGGGACAGGGGGACCGGGGAGCTGTTTTTT. Translating gives CASKRRDRGTGELFF.

This clonotype was counted a few times. The chain employs TRBV29-1 and TRBJ2-3, with D uncertain. The CDR3 covers 13 residues. Germline lookup yields CDR1 SQVTM and CDR2 ANQGSEA. V gave up 5 bases and J gave up 0 bases, with 9 bases separating them. DNA of the CDR3: TGCAGCGTTCCCTATTCTAGCACAGATACGCAGTATTTT. It encodes CSVPYSSTDTQYF.

In this sample, this clonotype turned up a few times. The V gene is TRBV6-5, the J gene TRBJ2-7; TRBD1 aligns across 8 bases. Germline trimming cut 5 bases from V and 3 bases from J; bases unmatched to any gene: 6. Germline CDR1 and CDR2: MNHEY and SVGAGI. This CDR3 has 14 amino acids. CDR3 sequence: CASSLTGGIYEQYF. The CDR3 DNA follows: TGTGCCAGCAGTCTCACAGGGGGGATCTACGAGCAGTACTTC.

This clonotype occurred many times. The chain links TRBV27 to TRBJ2-7; tentative D call: TRBD1 (5 bases). Trimming removed 5 bases at V and 4 bases at J, with 9 bases between. Germline CDR1 reads MNHEY; CDR2 reads SMNVEV (reference sequence). The CDR3 is made up of 12 amino acids. The CDR3 nucleotides are TGTGCCAGCAGTGCCCAGGGATACGAGCAGTACTTC. Translation gives CASSAQGYEQYF.

In this sample, this clonotype turned up a few times. CDR3 protein: CASRPAGFTGELFF. Here the CDR3 DNA reads TGTGCCAGCAGGCCAGCGGGGTTCACCGGGGAGCTGTTTTTT. This chain joins TRBV6-2 or TRBV6-3 and TRBJ2-2; TRBD2 agrees at 7 bases. CDR1 MNHEY and CDR2 SVGEGT come from the germline V gene. This CDR3 contains 14 residues. V dropped 6 bases and J dropped 4; count of bases not matched to a gene: 5.

This chain uses TRBV7-3 with TRBJ2-3; tentative D call: TRBD1 (5 bases). V shed 1 base and J shed 0 bases, with 17 bases lying between them. The CDR3 has 18 amino acids. Germline V CDR1 and CDR2: SGHTA, FQGTGA. The CDR3 loop reads CASSLSGHTFTSTDTQYF. DNA for the CDR3: TGTGCCAGCAGCTTAAGTGGACATACCTTCACTAGCACAGATACGCAGTATTTT.

The chain links TRBV12-3 or TRBV12-4 to TRBJ2-3; D is possibly TRBD2 (5 bases). Trimming stripped 3 bases from V and 4 bases from J, with 11 bases between. This CDR3 has 14 amino acids. The CDR3 DNA sequence: TGTGCCAGCAGTTTCCGGGGATCCCCAGATACGCAGTATTTT. The encoded protein is CASSFRGSPDTQYF.

The genes are TRBV5-1 and TRBJ2-5; D possibly matches TRBD1 or TRBD2 (5 bases each). V was trimmed by 2 bases and J by 5 bases, leaving 7 bases between them. This CDR3 has 12 amino acids. Germline CDR1 SGHRS, CDR2 YFSETQ. The CDR3 coding sequence is TGCGCCAGCAGCTTCGAGGGGGAGACCCAGTACTTC. Protein sequence: CASSFEGETQYF. Drawing the rest from reference TRBV5-1 and TRBJ2-5, the complete variable domain is KAGVTQTPRYLIKTRGQQVTLSCSPISGHRSVSWYQQTPGQGLQFLFEYFSETQRNKGNFPGRFSGRQFSNSRSEMNVSTLELGDSALYLCASSFEGETQYFGPGTRLLVL.

V is TRBV7-6 and J is TRBJ1-5; a possible D gene is TRBD1 (5 bases). V was pared by 5 bases and J by 0 bases, with 11 bases between. The germline CDR1 and CDR2 sequences are SGHVS and FNYEAQ. The CDR3 runs to 15 residues. The CDR3 nucleotides are TGTGCCAGCAGCCGCGACAGCTATAGCAATCAGCCCCAGCATTTT. Translated: CASSRDSYSNQPQHF.

The CDR3 coding sequence is TGCAGTGCTAGGACAGTCTATGGCTACACCTTC. Translating it yields CSARTVYGYTF. The V gene is TRBV20-1, the J gene TRBJ1-2, with a weak D call TRBD1 (5 bases). V lost 3 bases and J 4 bases, leaving 6 bases between the germline ends. Germline assignment: CDR1 DFQATT and CDR2 SNEGSKA (reference sequence). This CDR3 comprises 11 residues.

This clonotype was counted a few times. This rearrangement joins TRBV2 to TRBJ2-7; 8 bases line up with TRBD1. Looked up from germline, CDR1 is SNHLY and CDR2 is FYNNEI. This CDR3 is built from 15 residues. The junction had 10 bases not matched to a gene; V was cut back by 7 bases and J by 2 bases. The CDR3 sequence: CASTSLRTGTYEQYF. The CDR3 DNA reads as TGTGCCAGCACCTCACTCAGGACAGGGACCTACGAGCAGTACTTC.

In its sample, this clonotype was seen a few times. The chain combines TRBV12-3 or TRBV12-4 with TRBJ1-5, with TRBD1 as a possible D gene (5 bases). V shed 3 bases and J shed 5 bases, with 8 bases lying between them. The CDR3 loop spans 13 amino acids. The CDR3 sequence is CASSFTGDQPQHF. The CDR3 bases are TGTGCCAGCAGTTTTACAGGAGATCAGCCCCAGCATTTT.

This clonotype has just a few counts. CDR3 sequence reads: CSVGGVLNTEAFF. The CDR3 DNA reads as TGCAGCGTTGGTGGGGTACTGAACACTGAAGCTTTCTTT. The chain links TRBV29-1 to TRBJ1-1, with no clear D. The CDR3 is 13 residues long. V gave up 4 bases and J gave up 0 bases, with 9 bases separating them. Germline values: CDR1 SQVTM, CDR2 ANQGSEA.

The table lists this clonotype with a few counts. The V gene is TRBV4-3, the J gene TRBJ1-6, with 7 bases aligning to TRBD1. Per germline, CDR1 LGHNA and CDR2 YSLEER. With 0 bases clipped from V and 5 bases from J, the junction kept 13 bases outside the gene matches. The CDR3 sequence is 19 residues long. The CDR3 spells CASSQDHVRGRADNSPLHF. CDR3 DNA: TGCGCCAGCAGCCAAGATCACGTCAGGGGGAGGGCTGATAATTCACCCCTCCACTTT.

V and J are TRBV7-2 and TRBJ1-4; tentative D call: TRBD1 (5 bases). Germline V gives CDR1 SGHTA, CDR2 FQGNSA. CDR3 size: 15 residues. The V and J ends lost 1 base and 11 bases respectively, with 17 bases between them. DNA of the CDR3: TGTGCCAGCAGCTTAGGGCAGGGCTCGGGACGGAAACTGTTTTTT. This encodes CASSLGQGSGRKLFF. Full variable domain (remainder filled in from reference TRBV7-2 and TRBJ1-4): GAGVSQSPSNKVTEKGKDVELRCDPISGHTALYWYRQSLGQGLEFLIYFQGNSAPDKSGLPSDRFSAERTGGSVSTLTIQRTQQEDSAVYLCASSLGQGSGRKLFFGSGTQLSVL.

This clonotype has a handful of counts. The rearrangement links TRBV7-3 to TRBJ2-2; 10 nucleotides align to TRBD2. V shed 4 bases, J shed 5 bases, and the junction held 1 base outside the gene matches. CDR3 size: 14 residues. CDR1 is SGHTA, CDR2 FQGTGA, per germline. The CDR3 here is CASSSGLATGELFF. CDR3 coding DNA: TGTGCCAGCAGCTCGGGACTAGCGACCGGGGAGCTGTTTTTT.

V is TRBV7-3 and J is TRBJ2-1; D possibly corresponds to TRBD2 (6 bases). Per the germline V gene, CDR1 is SGHTA and CDR2 is FQGTGA. The CDR3 runs to 14 residues. V dropped 5 bases and J dropped 7 bases, with 15 bases sitting between them. This CDR3 is CASSATGTQNEQFF. The CDR3 DNA reads as TGTGCCAGCAGCGCAACCGGGACTCAGAATGAGCAGTTCTTC. Based on the CDR3 plus reference TRBV7-3 and TRBJ2-1, the full variable domain is GAGVSQTPSNKVTEKGKYVELRCDPISGHTALYWYRQSLGQGPEFLIYFQGTGAADDSGLPNDRFFAVRPEGSVSTLKIQRTERGDSAVYLCASSATGTQNEQFFGPGTRLTVL.

Many counts were recorded for this clonotype. The rearrangement uses TRBV7-9 and TRBJ2-7; no clear D gene. The CDR3 covers 13 residues. V lost 1 base and J lost 5, with 9 bases in between. Looked up from germline, CDR1 is SEHNR and CDR2 is FQNEAQ (reference sequence). CDR3 region: CASSLVRLDEQYF. DNA of the CDR3: TGTGCCAGCAGCTTAGTTAGGCTGGACGAGCAGTACTTC. Full variable domain (remainder filled in from reference TRBV7-9 and TRBJ2-7): DTGVSQNPRHKITKRGQNVTFRCDPISEHNRLYWYRQTLGQGPEFLTYFQNEAQLEKSRLLSDRFSAERPKGSFSTLEIQRTEQGDSAMYLCASSLVRLDEQYFGPGTRLTVT.

The chain couples TRBV5-1 to TRBJ2-1, with TRBD1 matching 7 bases. V was pared by 0 bases and J by 6 bases, with 3 bases of the junction left unmatched. The CDR3 contains 14 residues. Germline assignment: CDR1 SGHRS and CDR2 YFSETQ. The chain's CDR3 is CASSLDRGRNEQFF. The CDR3 region has the DNA TGCGCCAGCAGCTTGGATAGGGGGCGCAATGAGCAGTTCTTC.

This clonotype was observed a handful of times. The chain's CDR3 is CASSQSRAPEAFF. CDR3 nucleotides: TGTGCCAGCAGCCAAAGCAGGGCCCCTGAAGCTTTCTTT. The chain has TRBV3-1 and TRBJ1-1; TRBD1 is a possible D gene (5 bases). Looked up from germline, CDR1 is LGHDT and CDR2 is YNNKEL (reference sequence). V lost 2 bases and J lost 6, with 10 bases in between. The CDR3 length is 13 residues.

This clonotype has just a few counts. V usage is TRBV6-6 and J usage is TRBJ2-7, with 8 nucleotides matching TRBD1. Trimming at V came to 4 bases and at J to 3 bases, leaving 11 bases not matched to a gene. Germline CDR1 reads MNHNY; CDR2 reads SVGAGI (reference sequence). The CDR3 is 16 amino acids. The CDR3 DNA reads TGTGCCAGCAGTTTCAACCCGGGACAGGTGATCTACGAGCAGTACGTC. It translates to CASSFNPGQVIYEQYV.

The chain is built from TRBV20-1 and TRBJ2-3; TRBD1 aligns across 10 bases. The CDR3 sequence is 18 residues long. Looked up from germline, CDR1 is DFQATT and CDR2 is SNEGSKA (reference sequence). J gave up 7 bases and V 1 base, and 17 bases lay outside the gene matches. CDR3 sequence (DNA): TGCAGTGCTAGAGGCCCGGGACAGGGGATTCTTGGGGGATATACGCAGTATTTT. This translates into CSARGPGQGILGGYTQYF.

The chain recombines TRBV7-7 with TRBJ2-1; the match to TRBD2 covers 7 bases. V gave up 6 bases and J gave up 9 bases; unmatched junction bases: 11. Germline CDR1 is SSHAT and CDR2 is FNYEAQ (reference sequence). The CDR3 covers 14 residues. The CDR3 DNA follows: TGTGCCAGCAGTCCCGGACTCCCGGGAGGTGAGCAGTTCTTC. This translates into CASSPGLPGGEQFF.